These T cell receptor beta chains were read from a single sample in a study of T cells expressing NK-cell markers. TCRdb reprocessed the 5' RACE reads and stores each CDR3 protein as one record, lacking DNA. This listing includes a few hundred thousand distinct CDR3 sequences. Material for sequencing was blood T cells: a sorted CD56 or NKG2C T cell subset, CD4+ or CD8+ T cells, or bulk PBMC T cells (not recorded which). All receptors derive from a woman aged 45 to 65 in good health. Both conserved end residues are part of each CDR3.

length	V	J	CDR3
13	TRBV3-1	TRBJ2-7	CASSPGLLYEQYF
18	TRBV11-2	TRBJ2-5	CASSLLAGGLGWKETQYF
14	TRBV7-8	TRBJ2-5	CASSFSGIEETQYF
18	TRBV7-9	TRBJ1-1	CASSLVSSDRDRNTEAFF
12	TRBV20-1	TRBJ1-5	CSARGLMVPQHF
14	TRBV12-3/TRBV12-4	TRBJ1-1	CASRGQIMNTEAFF
14	TRBV20-1	TRBJ2-3	CSAGDEGGTDTQYF
14	TRBV7-2	TRBJ1-1	CASSLAPTLHEAFF
14	TRBV27	TRBJ2-7	CASGRTSGGYEQYF
12	TRBV7-8	TRBJ2-2	CASSLRRGELFF
13	TRBV2	TRBJ1-6	CAGRTGSNSPLHF
13	TRBV3-1	TRBJ2-1	CASSQLVGNEQFF
13	TRBV6-1	TRBJ1-5	CASAIYSNQPQHF
15	TRBV27	TRBJ2-3	CASSLFATSTDTQYF
13	TRBV9	TRBJ2-3	CASSTTPVDTQYF
14	TRBV9	TRBJ1-4	CASSVDGGGEKLFF
15	TRBV10-3	TRBJ2-1	CAIRTGLAGNNEQFF
16	TRBV27	TRBJ2-1	CASSFGRKVRYNEQFF
17	TRBV5-1	TRBJ2-1	CASKQREGTSSYNEQFF
14	TRBV21-1	TRBJ1-4	CASRGGQTNEKLFF
12	TRBV7-2	TRBJ2-5	CASSLVDKTQYF
21	TRBV12-3/TRBV12-4	TRBJ2-1	CASSLGKRGLAGPGVYNEQFF
14	TRBV5-6	TRBJ2-5	CASSNGPVQETQYF
17	TRBV7-2	TRBJ2-6	CAGHFRDRTVGANVLTF
15	TRBV15	TRBJ2-7	CATSRAGTRSSEQYF
14	TRBV5-4	TRBJ2-1	CASSREQGSNEQFF
11	TRBV3-1	TRBJ1-1	CASVGSTEAFF
14	TRBV10-3	TRBJ1-1	CAISLGQTNTEAFF
13	TRBV15	TRBJ2-7	CATSKGLSYEQYF